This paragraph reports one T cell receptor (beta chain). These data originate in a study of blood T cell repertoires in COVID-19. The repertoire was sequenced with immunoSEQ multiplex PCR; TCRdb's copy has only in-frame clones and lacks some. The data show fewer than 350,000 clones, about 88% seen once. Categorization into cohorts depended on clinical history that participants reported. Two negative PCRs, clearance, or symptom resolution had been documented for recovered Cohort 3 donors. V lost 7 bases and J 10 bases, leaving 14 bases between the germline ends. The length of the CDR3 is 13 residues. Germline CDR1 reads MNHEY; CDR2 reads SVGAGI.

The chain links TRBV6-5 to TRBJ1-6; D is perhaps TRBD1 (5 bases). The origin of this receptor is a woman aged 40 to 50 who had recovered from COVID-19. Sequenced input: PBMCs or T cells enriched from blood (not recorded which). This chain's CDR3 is CASTPPQGSPLHF. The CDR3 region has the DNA TGTGCCAGCACTCCCCCCCAGGGCTCACCCCTCCACTTT.